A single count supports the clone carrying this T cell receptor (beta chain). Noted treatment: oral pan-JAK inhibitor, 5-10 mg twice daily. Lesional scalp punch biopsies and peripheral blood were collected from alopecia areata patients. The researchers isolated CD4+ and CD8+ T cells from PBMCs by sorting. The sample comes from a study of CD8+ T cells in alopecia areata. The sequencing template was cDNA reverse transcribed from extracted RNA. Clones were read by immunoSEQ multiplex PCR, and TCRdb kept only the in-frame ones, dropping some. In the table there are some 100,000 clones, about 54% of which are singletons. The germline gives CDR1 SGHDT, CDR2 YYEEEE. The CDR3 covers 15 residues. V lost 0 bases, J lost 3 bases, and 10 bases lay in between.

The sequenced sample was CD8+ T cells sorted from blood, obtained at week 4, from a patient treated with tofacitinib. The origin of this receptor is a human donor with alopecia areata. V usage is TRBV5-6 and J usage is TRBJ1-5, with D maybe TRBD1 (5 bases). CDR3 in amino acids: CASSLGDRDNQPQHF. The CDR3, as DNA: TGTGCCAGCAGCTTGGGCGACAGAGACAATCAGCCCCAGCATTTT. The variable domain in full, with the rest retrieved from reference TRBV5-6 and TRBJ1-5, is DAGVTQSPTHLIKTRGQQVTLRCSPKSGHDTVSWYQQALGQGPQFIFQYYEEEERQRGNFPDRFSGHQFPNYSSELNVNALLLGDSALYLCASSLGDRDNQPQHFGDGTRLSIL.